This TCR beta chain was observed in a study of PD-L1 blockade in urothelial cancer. Study as a whole: As for prior chemotherapy regimens, patients had received 0 to 3.

The germline gives CDR1 SGHVS, CDR2 FQNEAQ. Trimming took 5 bases from V and 10 from J, leaving 15 bases between them. The CDR3 spans 14 residues. Measured with immunoSEQ multiplex PCR; TCRdb has only the in-frame clones, and not every one. The sample carries some 120,000 clones, about 88% recorded once. The time point: pretreatment peripheral blood. The V call is TRBV7-8, the J call TRBJ1-6; possible D gene TRBD1, 5 bases. This specimen was PBMCs, taken around atezolizumab (anti-PD-L1) treatment. The origin of this receptor is a man between 45 and 60 years old with urothelial cancer. Here the CDR3 DNA reads TGTGCCAGCAGCCCCCGGGGGGAACGGTCACCCCTCCACTTT. Translating it yields CASSPRGERSPLHF. Drawing the rest from reference TRBV7-8 and TRBJ1-6, the complete variable domain is GAGVSQSPRYKVAKRGQDVALRCDPISGHVSLFWYQQALGQGPEFLTYFQNEAQLDKSGLPSDRFFAERPEGSVSTLKIQRTQQEDSAVYLCASSPRGERSPLHFGNGTRLTVT.